The 28 T cell receptor beta chains listed next were all sequenced from one sample in a study of cytomegalovirus exposure and HLA in healthy donors. PCR involved 60 Vbeta and 13 Jbeta primers. TCRdb keeps only in-frame clones here, not all; method: immunoSEQ multiplex PCR. The sample lists approximately 160,000 clones, 70% to 90% seen once, with over 0.65% in the top ten. The sequenced sample was PBMCs. These receptors originate from a young woman in good health and CMV-seronegative.

The chain recombines TRBV5-1 with TRBJ2-5; D is perhaps TRBD2 (5 bases). The germline V gene has CDR1 SGHRS and CDR2 YFSETQ. Trimming stripped 7 bases from V and 4 bases from J, with 17 bases between. This CDR3 has 14 amino acids. CDR3 region: CASFERGPSETQYF. The CDR3 DNA reads as TGCGCCAGCTTCGAAAGAGGGCCATCAGAGACCCAGTACTTC.

The CDR3 nucleotides read TGTGCCAGTAGCAGGGGGCAGGGCACTGAAGCTTTCTTT. Protein: CASSRGQGTEAFF. This chain joins TRBV19 and TRBJ1-1; TRBD1 matches at 8 bases. J gave up 4 bases and V 6 bases, and 4 bases lay outside the gene matches. The CDR3 length is 13 residues. The germline V gene encodes CDR1 LNHDA and CDR2 SQIVND (reference sequence). The variable domain in full, completed from reference TRBV19 and TRBJ1-1, reads DGGITQSPKYLFRKEGQNVTLSCEQNLNHDAMYWYRQDPGQGLRLIYYSQIVNDFQKGDIAEGYSVSREKKESFPLTVTSAQKNPTAFYLCASSRGQGTEAFFGQGTRLTVV.

The chain uses TRBV6-1 and TRBJ2-3, with D maybe TRBD1 (6 bases). Germline CDR1 is MNHNS and CDR2 is SASEGT. Trimming shortened V by 3 bases and J by 0 bases, and 10 bases separated the two germline ends. This CDR3 comprises 15 residues. The CDR3 protein is CASSDRGSSTDTQYF. The CDR3 DNA follows: TGTGCCAGCAGTGACAGGGGCTCAAGCACAGATACGCAGTATTTT.

The chain employs TRBV18 and TRBJ1-2, with D perhaps matching TRBD1 (5 bases). Trimming removed 3 bases at V and 0 bases at J, with 11 bases between. Germline V CDR1 and CDR2: KGHSH, LQKENI. The CDR3 extends over 15 amino acids. The CDR3 reads CASSPPGGANYGYTF. Here the CDR3 DNA reads TGTGCCAGCTCACCCCCGGGGGGAGCTAACTATGGCTACACCTTC.

This clone turned up a few times. The chain carries TRBV19 and TRBJ2-7, with TRBD1 identical over 8 bases. Germline CDR1 LNHDA, CDR2 SQIVND (reference sequence). V trimming: 8 bases; J trimming: 5 bases; junction bases outside the gene matches: 11. This CDR3 contains 14 residues. CDR3 coding DNA: TGTGCCAGTGCCGACAGGGGTACGATCGACGAGCAGTACTTC. It codes for CASADRGTIDEQYF. The whole variable domain, filled in from reference TRBV19 and TRBJ2-7, reads DGGITQSPKYLFRKEGQNVTLSCEQNLNHDAMYWYRQDPGQGLRLIYYSQIVNDFQKGDIAEGYSVSREKKESFPLTVTSAQKNPTAFYLCASADRGTIDEQYFGPGTRLTVT.

This clone turned up a few times. This chain joins TRBV5-1 and TRBJ2-5; tentative D call: TRBD1 (6 bases). Looked up from germline, CDR1 is SGHRS and CDR2 is YFSETQ. CDR3 size: 14 residues. V was clipped by 1 base and J by 1 base, with 8 bases between them. The CDR3 DNA follows: TGCGCCAGCAGCTTGAAGGACAGCCAAGAGACCCAGTACTTC. Residues: CASSLKDSQETQYF.

The J gene is TRBJ2-4, the V gene TRBV5-1, with unresolved D. Deletions cut 2 bases from V and 8 bases from J, with 14 bases between. This CDR3 is built from 14 residues. Germline CDR1 reads SGHRS; CDR2 reads YFSETQ. The CDR3 DNA sequence: TGCGCCAGCAGCTTCTTGGCAGGTTCGGACATTCAGTACTTC. Its protein product is CASSFLAGSDIQYF.

This chain links TRBV13 with TRBJ2-1; 8 bases are shared with TRBD1. CDR3 length: 15 amino acids. J gave up 7 bases and V 1 base, and 6 bases lay outside the gene matches. The V gene's germline CDR1 is PRHDT and CDR2 FYEKMQ (reference sequence). In nucleotides, the CDR3 is TGTGCCAGCAGCTTAGAGACAGGGGCTCCGAATGAGCAGTTCTTC. It is translated as CASSLETGAPNEQFF.

The chain links TRBV19 to TRBJ2-7, with D maybe TRBD1 (6 bases). CDR1 is LNHDA, CDR2 SQIVND, per germline (reference sequence). The CDR3 consists of 12 residues. V gave up 5 bases and J gave up 4 bases, with 9 bases separating them. The CDR3 DNA reads TGTGCCAGTAGTGGCAGGGGTTACGAGCAGTACTTC. Its translation is CASSGRGYEQYF.

This clone showed up just once. The rearrangement joins TRBV6-1 to TRBJ1-4; the D gene is possibly TRBD1 (6 bases). Germline CDR1 reads MNHNS; CDR2 reads SASEGT. V lost 4 bases to trimming and J lost 8 bases, with 20 bases between them. There are 16 residues in the CDR3. The CDR3 is CASSATQGAGGEKLFF. The CDR3 DNA sequence: TGTGCCAGCAGTGCGACACAGGGAGCCGGGGGGGAAAAACTGTTTTTT.

The V gene is TRBV2, the J gene TRBJ1-2; D may be TRBD1 (5 bases). Between the trimmed V and J ends, which lost 6 bases and 6 bases, there was a span of 14 bases. This CDR3 comprises 13 residues. CDR1 is SNHLY and CDR2 is FYNNEI in the germline V gene. As DNA, the CDR3 is TGTGCCAGCAGAGTAGGGACGGGGGATGGCTACACCTTC. Protein: CASRVGTGDGYTF.

V gene TRBV6-4 combines with J gene TRBJ2-1; a weak D match, TRBD1 (5 bases). This CDR3 comprises 11 residues. The V gene lost 7 bases and the J gene lost 15 bases, with 16 bases spanning the gap. The germline gives CDR1 MRHNA, CDR2 SNTAGT. The CDR3 DNA reads TGTGCCAGCACCCATCTCCCAGGGTGGTTCTTC. Translated, it gives CASTHLPGWFF.

The rearrangement uses TRBV12-5 and TRBJ1-1; 9 bases are shared with TRBD1. V shed 6 bases, J shed 5 bases, and the junction held 7 bases outside the gene matches. In germline, CDR1 is LGHNT, CDR2 FRNRAP. The CDR3 is 14 amino acids. This CDR3 reads CASGLTGGGTEAFF. DNA of the CDR3: TGTGCTAGTGGCCTAACAGGGGGCGGAACTGAAGCTTTCTTT.

This chain uses TRBV5-4 with TRBJ2-7, with D possibly being TRBD2 (6 bases). From germline, CDR1 is SGHNT and CDR2 YYREEE (reference sequence). CDR3 length: 14 residues. V lost 0 bases and J 2 bases, leaving 9 bases between the germline ends. CDR3 residues: CASSLGGETYEQYF. DNA of the CDR3: TGTGCCAGCAGCTTGGGCGGGGAAACCTACGAGCAGTACTTC.

The chain employs TRBV2 and TRBJ2-7, with 7 bases fitting TRBD1. Germline assignment: CDR1 SNHLY and CDR2 FYNNEI. The CDR3 consists of 13 residues. Losses at the gene ends were 3 bases for V and 4 bases for J; bases not matched to a gene: 3. The CDR3 DNA is TGTGCCAGCAGTGAGACAGGGTTGTACGAGCAGTACTTC. Translation gives CASSETGLYEQYF.

The chain combines TRBV28 with TRBJ2-2; D uncertain. Trimming cost V 1 base and J 6 bases, with 9 bases left between them. The CDR3 spans 14 residues. CDR1 MDHEN and CDR2 SYDVKM come from the germline V gene. CDR3 nucleotide sequence: TGTGCCAGCAGTTTATTGGGTCTAGCCGGGGAGCTGTTTTTT. This encodes CASSLLGLAGELFF.

The table lists this clone with a few counts. This sequence joins TRBV5-1 and TRBJ1-5; a possible D gene is TRBD1 (5 bases). Germline values: CDR1 SGHRS, CDR2 YFSETQ. This CDR3 is built from 13 residues. Between the trimmed V and J ends, which lost 2 bases and 8 bases, there was a span of 11 bases. The CDR3 sequence is CASSFQGTEPQHF. Written as DNA, the CDR3 is TGCGCCAGCAGCTTCCAGGGAACGGAGCCCCAGCATTTT.

The V gene is TRBV27, the J gene TRBJ2-7, with TRBD2 matching 10 bases. Germline CDR1 reads MNHEY; CDR2 reads SMNVEV (reference sequence). The length of the CDR3 is 14 residues. The J segment lost 3 bases and the V segment lost 3 bases, leaving 2 bases of the junction unmatched. For the CDR3, the DNA is TGTGCCAGCAGTTTTAGCGGGAGGAGCTACGAGCAGTACTTC. This codes for CASSFSGRSYEQYF.

V and J are TRBV28 and TRBJ2-5; TRBD2 might be the D (5 bases). The last part of the DNA fits TRBJ2-7 better; the J call may be wrong. The CDR3 is 16 amino acids. Germline CDR1 MDHEN, CDR2 SYDVKM. The CDR3 bases are TGTGCCAGCAGTTTACTTAAGAGCGGTCCCCACTACGAGCAGTACTTC. Residues: CASSLLKSGPHYEQYF.

The rearrangement joins TRBV27 to TRBJ2-3; 7 positions match TRBD1. Per the germline V gene, CDR1 is MNHEY and CDR2 is SMNVEV (reference sequence). The CDR3 covers 15 residues. J was trimmed by 3 bases and V by 7 bases; bases with no gene match: 10. The CDR3 spells CASTRDRWETDTQYF. The DNA for the CDR3 is TGTGCCAGCACCAGGGACAGATGGGAGACAGATACGCAGTATTTT.

The V call is TRBV11-3, the J call TRBJ2-1; 8 bases fit TRBD1. This CDR3 is 15 amino acids long. Germline CDR1 is SGHNT and CDR2 is YENEEA. V lost 2 bases, J lost 9 bases, and 9 bases stayed unmatched. Here the CDR3 DNA reads TGTGCCAGCAGCTTACAGGGGGCATTAGGGGGTGAGCAGTTCTTC. This codes for CASSLQGALGGEQFF.

The rearrangement links TRBV4-2 to TRBJ2-1, with TRBD2 matching over 10 bases. V lost 6 bases, J lost 7 bases, and 9 bases stayed unmatched. Per the germline V gene, CDR1 is LGHNA and CDR2 is YNFKEQ. The CDR3 consists of 15 residues. The CDR3 DNA reads as TGTGCCAGCAGTCACTTAGCGGGAGGAGGAAATGAGCAGTTCTTC. It codes for CASSHLAGGGNEQFF.

The J gene is TRBJ2-7, the V gene TRBV16, with TRBD2 identical over 11 bases. V lost 3 bases and J lost 3; bases outside the gene matches: 4. The CDR3 has 15 residues. Germline CDR1 reads KGHSY; CDR2 reads FQNENV. The CDR3 coding sequence is TGTGCCAGCAGCCAGGCTAGCGGGAGGCACTACGAGCAGTACTTC. Residues: CASSQASGRHYEQYF.

The chain joins TRBV18 to TRBJ1-3; D ambiguous. Per germline, CDR1 KGHSH and CDR2 LQKENI. The CDR3 loop spans 14 amino acids. The germline V and J ends were trimmed by 2 bases and 0 bases, with 5 bases remaining between them. The CDR3 is CASSPEGSGNTIYF. The CDR3 DNA sequence: TGTGCCAGCTCACCAGAGGGCTCTGGAAACACCATATATTTT.

V gene TRBV28 combines with J gene TRBJ1-5, with 10 bases matching TRBD1. The length of the CDR3 is 14 residues. The V gene end was trimmed by 5 bases and the J gene end by 6 bases; junction bases not matched to a gene: 4. Germline V lookup: CDR1 MDHEN, CDR2 SYDVKM. The CDR3 region is CASSDRGRGQPQHF. CDR3 bases: TGTGCCAGCAGTGACAGGGGGCGCGGTCAGCCCCAGCATTTT.

In regard to this clone: The sample has other DNA sequences that encode this CDR3 too. The chain links TRBV19 to TRBJ2-3; 10 positions match TRBD2. Germline trimming cut 6 bases from V and 0 bases from J; bases unmatched to any gene: 0. Germline V gene data show CDR1 as LNHDA and CDR2 as SQIVND (reference sequence). This CDR3 comprises 14 residues. CDR3 in amino acids: CASRTSGSTDTQYF. As DNA, the CDR3 is TGTGCCAGTAGGACTAGCGGGAGCACAGATACGCAGTATTTT.

This clone appeared a single time. The gene calls are TRBV2 and TRBJ2-7; 7 bases map to TRBD1. V lost 6 bases, J lost 6 bases, and 11 bases stayed unmatched. This CDR3 region has 14 residues. From germline, CDR1 is SNHLY and CDR2 FYNNEI. CDR3 bases: TGTGCCAGCAGACCCGGGACAGTGGCTGGCGAGCAGTACTTC. Encoded protein: CASRPGTVAGEQYF.

In its sample, this clone was seen a few times. The CDR3 nucleotides read TGTGCCAGCAGTTCAAGCGGGGTGAAAGGCAATCAGCCCCAGCATTTT. Its translation: CASSSSGVKGNQPQHF. The chain combines TRBV28 with TRBJ1-5; D remains unclear. The CDR3 covers 16 residues. V shed 4 bases and J shed 2 bases, with 15 bases lying between them. The germline gives CDR1 MDHEN, CDR2 SYDVKM.